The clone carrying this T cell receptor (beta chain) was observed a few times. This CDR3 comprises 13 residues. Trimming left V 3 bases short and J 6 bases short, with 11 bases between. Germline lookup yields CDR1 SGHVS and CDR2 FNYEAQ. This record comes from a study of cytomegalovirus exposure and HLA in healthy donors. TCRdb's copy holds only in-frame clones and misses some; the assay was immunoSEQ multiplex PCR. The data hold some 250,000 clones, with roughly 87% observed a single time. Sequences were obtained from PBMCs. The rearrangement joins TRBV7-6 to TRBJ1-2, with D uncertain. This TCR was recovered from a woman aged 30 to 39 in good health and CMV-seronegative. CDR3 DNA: TGTGCCAGCAGCTTGGGCGATATGGATGGCTACACCTTC. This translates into CASSLGDMDGYTF.